The table lists the clone carrying this T cell receptor beta chain with many counts. One entry per CDR3 protein results from TCRdb running MiXCR on the 5' RACE reads. The sample comprises 35,000 to 50,000 distinct CDR3 sequences, approximately 30% of which are singletons, and approximately 4% rests with the top ten. From germline, CDR1 is MGHRA and CDR2 YSYEKL. The V and J ends lost 3 bases and 6 bases, in that order; junction bases with no gene match: 13. The CDR3 spans 17 residues. This receptor was identified in a female donor with breast cancer. The chain links TRBV4-1 to TRBJ2-7, with TRBD2 identical over 11 bases. The material sequenced was tumor-infiltrating memory CD4+ T cells sorted from the breast tumor. As to subset: memory CD4+ T cells, CD4+CD45RO+CD25-. Here the CDR3 DNA reads TGCGCCAGCAGCCATCCCGGGAGGACTAGCGGGTCCCCCGAGCAGTACTTC. Its translation is CASSHPGRTSGSPEQYF.